This T cell receptor (beta chain) came from a study of T cell changes during pregnancy in multiple sclerosis. CDR3 size: 14 residues. Per germline, CDR1 SGDLS and CDR2 YYNGEE. V shed 3 bases, J shed 7 bases, and the junction held 10 bases outside the gene matches. Only in-frame clones appear in the TCRdb table, and some are missing; sequencing was by immunoSEQ multiplex PCR. This table holds tens of thousands of clones, around nine tenths found once. The specimen comprised peripheral blood, sampled in the second trimester of pregnancy. This chain connects TRBV9 to TRBJ2-7; TRBD1 agrees at 7 bases. The receptor comes from a female donor in good health, enrolled as a control in a pregnancy study. CDR3 DNA sequence: TGTGCCAGCAGCGCCACGACAGGGCCCGGGGAGCAGTACTTC. This sequence encodes CASSATTGPGEQYF.